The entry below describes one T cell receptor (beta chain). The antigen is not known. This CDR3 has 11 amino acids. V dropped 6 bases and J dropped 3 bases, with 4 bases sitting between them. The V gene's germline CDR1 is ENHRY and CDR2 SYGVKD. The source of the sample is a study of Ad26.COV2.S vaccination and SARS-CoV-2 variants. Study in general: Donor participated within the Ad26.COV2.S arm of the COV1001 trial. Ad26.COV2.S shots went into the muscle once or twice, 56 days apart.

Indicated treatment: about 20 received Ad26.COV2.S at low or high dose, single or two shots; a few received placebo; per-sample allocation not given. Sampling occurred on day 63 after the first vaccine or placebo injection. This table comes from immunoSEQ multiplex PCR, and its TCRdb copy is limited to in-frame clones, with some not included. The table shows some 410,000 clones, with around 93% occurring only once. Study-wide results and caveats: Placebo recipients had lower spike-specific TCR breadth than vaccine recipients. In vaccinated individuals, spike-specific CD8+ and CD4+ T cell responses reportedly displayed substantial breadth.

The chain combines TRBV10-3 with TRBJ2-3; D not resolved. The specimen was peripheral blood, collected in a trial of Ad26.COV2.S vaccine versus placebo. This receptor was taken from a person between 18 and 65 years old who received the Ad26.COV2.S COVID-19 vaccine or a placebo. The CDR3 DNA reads TGTGCCATCAGCGCGACAGATACGCAGTATTTT. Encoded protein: CAISATDTQYF.